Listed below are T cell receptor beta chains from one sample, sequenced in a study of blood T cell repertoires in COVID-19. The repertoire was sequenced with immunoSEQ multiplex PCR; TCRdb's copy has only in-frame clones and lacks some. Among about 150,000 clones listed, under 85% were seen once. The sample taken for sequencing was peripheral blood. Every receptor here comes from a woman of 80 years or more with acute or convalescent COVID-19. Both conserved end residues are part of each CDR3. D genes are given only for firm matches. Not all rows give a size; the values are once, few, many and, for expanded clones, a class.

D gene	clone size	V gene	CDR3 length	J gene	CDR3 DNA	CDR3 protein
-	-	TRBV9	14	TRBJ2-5	TGTGCCAGCACGAGACAGGCTGGCCAAGAGACCCAGTACTTC	CASTRQAGQETQYF
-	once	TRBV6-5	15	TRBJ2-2	TGTGCCAGCTGGAACCGGGCGGGGAACACCGGGGAGCTGTTTTTT	CASWNRAGNTGELFF
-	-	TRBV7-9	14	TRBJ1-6	TGTGCCAGCAGTCCGGACAGCTCCAATTCACCCCTCCACTTT	CASSPDSSNSPLHF
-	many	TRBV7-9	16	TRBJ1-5	TGTGCCAGCAGCCGTACAACAGGGTTTAGCAATCAGCCCCAGCATTTT	CASSRTTGFSNQPQHF
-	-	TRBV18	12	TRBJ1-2	TGTGCCAGCTACGGACAGCGCTATGGCTACACCTTC	CASYGQRYGYTF
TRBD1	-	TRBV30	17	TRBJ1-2	TGTGCCTGGAGTGTTCTAGGGAGGACAGGAGCTAACTATGGCTACACCTTC	CAWSVLGRTGANYGYTF
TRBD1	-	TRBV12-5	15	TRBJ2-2	TGTGCTAGTGGTTCCGGACAGGGGGACACCGGGGAGCTGTTTTTT	CASGSGQGDTGELFF
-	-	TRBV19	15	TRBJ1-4	TGTGCCAGTAGTCCCCCCGGGGCAACTAATGAAAAACTGTTTTTT	CASSPPGATNEKLFF
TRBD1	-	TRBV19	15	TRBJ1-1	TGTGCCAGTAGTATCCACAGGGGAGGAAGCACTGAAGCTTTCTTT	CASSIHRGGSTEAFF
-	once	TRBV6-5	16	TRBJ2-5	TGTGCCAGCAGTTACACCCCCCACAGGGCGGGAGAGACCCAGTACTTC	CASSYTPHRAGETQYF
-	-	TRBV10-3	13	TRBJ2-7	TGTGCCATCAGTGAGTTCACGGGGTACGAGCAGTACTTC	CAISEFTGYEQYF